The clone carrying this TCR beta chain was seen a single time. The RNA, roughly 0.45 to 1 ug, was put through reverse transcription using random hexamers. An immunoSEQ multiplex PCR amplified TCR beta CDR3 over 54 Vbeta and 13 Jbeta. TCRdb processed the immunoSEQ multiplex PCR reads anew with MiXCR; each CDR3 protein has one entry. The sample contains roughly 47,000 distinct CDR3 sequences, nearly 95% of which appear only once. The record originates from a study of CD8 T cells in Susac syndrome. From blood CD8+ and CD4+ T cells, TCR beta sequences were generated. Healthy donors constituted the control group, matched for age and sex. Through negative isolation, CD4+ and CD8+ T cells were obtained, while TEMRA cells were enriched using FACS. The CDR3 runs to 15 residues. The J segment lost 0 bases and the V segment lost 2 bases, leaving 3 bases of the junction unmatched. Germline loops: CDR1 LGHDT, CDR2 YNNKEL (reference sequence).

Sequenced input: CD8+ T cells from PBMCs. The origin of this receptor is a human donor in good health. The rearrangement links TRBV3-1 to TRBJ2-5; 7 positions match TRBD2. The CDR3 DNA sequence: TGTGCCAGCAGCCAACTAGCGGAGAACCAAGAGACCCAGTACTTC. It specifies CASSQLAENQETQYF.